A single sample is the source of the 21 T cell receptor beta chains below, sequenced in a study of patients and donors after allogeneic stem cell transplantation. TCRdb reprocessed the RT-PCR reads via MiXCR and lists one record per CDR3 protein. The sample carries more than 150,000 distinct CDR3 sequences, about a quarter recorded once. The sequencing sample was made of blood, either unsorted or a sorted T cell fraction (not recorded which). These receptors were taken from a human donor who was either an allogeneic HSCT recipient or a stem cell or donor lymphocyte infusion donor (not recorded which). It is not recorded whose cells these are; they may come from a transplant donor.

This clonotype has more than one count but fewer than ten. J is TRBJ1-2 and V is TRBV29-1, with a tentative D call TRBD1 (6 bases). The V end was cut by 1 base, the J end by 4 bases, with 13 bases between. Germline V CDR1 and CDR2: SQVTM, ANQGSEA. The CDR3 is 14 residues long. DNA for the CDR3: TGCAGCGTTGAAGGACTCCGAGGGGGCTATGGCTACACCTTC. This gives the protein CSVEGLRGGYGYTF.

This clonotype occurred a few times. The chain combines TRBV24-1 with TRBJ2-6; a weak D match, TRBD1 (5 bases). The CDR3 contains 15 residues. CDR1 is KGHDR and CDR2 is SFDVKD in the germline V gene. V dropped 5 bases and J dropped 3 bases, with 10 bases sitting between them. This CDR3 reads CATSVAGLGANVLTF. CDR3 DNA: TGTGCCACCAGTGTGGCAGGGCTTGGGGCCAACGTCCTGACTTTC.

This chain joins TRBV9 and TRBJ2-3; the match to TRBD2 covers 7 bases. With V trimmed by 4 bases and J by 0 bases, 5 bases remained unmatched. Germline loops: CDR1 SGDLS, CDR2 YYNGEE. There are 15 residues in the CDR3. The CDR3 coding sequence is TGTGCCAGCAGCTTTGCGGGGGTGAGCACAGATACGCAGTATTTT. Protein: CASSFAGVSTDTQYF.

CDR3 sequence (DNA): TGCAGTCTGTACAGGGGGGACACCGGGGAGCTGTTTTTT. Residues: CSLYRGDTGELFF. The rearrangement uses TRBV20-1 and TRBJ2-2, with 8 bases identical to TRBD1. This CDR3 is built from 13 residues. Germline lookup yields CDR1 DFQATT and CDR2 SNEGSKA (reference sequence). With V trimmed by 8 bases and J by 3 bases, 5 bases remained unmatched.

The gene calls are TRBV30 and TRBJ2-7; 8 nucleotides match TRBD1. The trim removed 0 bases at V and 4 bases at J, leaving 8 bases unmatched. Looked up from germline, CDR1 is GTSNPN and CDR2 is SVGIG (reference sequence). CDR3 length: 15 residues. As DNA, the CDR3 is TGTGCCTGGAGTGTATTTCATCGACAGGGGTACGAGCAGTACTTC. It specifies CAWSVFHRQGYEQYF.

This clonotype has a handful of counts. The V gene is TRBV15, the J gene TRBJ2-7; a possible D gene is TRBD1 (6 bases). Trimming took off 3 bases at V and 4 bases at J, with 13 bases between the two ends. The CDR3 totals 14 residues. From germline, CDR1 is LNHNV and CDR2 YYDKDF (reference sequence). CDR3 bases: TGTGCCACCAGCAGCGGGACACCCATTTACGAGCAGTACTTC. Translated, it gives CATSSGTPIYEQYF.

This chain joins TRBV12-3 or TRBV12-4 and TRBJ2-7; D not resolved. Trimming pared 4 bases from V and 5 bases from J, leaving 3 bases between. The CDR3 has 10 residues. The chain's CDR3 is CASSYHEQYF. DNA for the CDR3: TGTGCCAGCAGTTATCACGAGCAGTACTTC.

This clonotype has a handful of counts. The chain's CDR3 is CATSDPRDISTYNEQFF. The CDR3 DNA is TGTGCCACCAGTGATCCCCGTGACATTTCGACCTACAATGAGCAGTTCTTC. J is TRBJ2-1 and V is TRBV24-1, with D hard to call. Germline values: CDR1 KGHDR, CDR2 SFDVKD. CDR3 length: 17 residues. Trimming cost V 3 bases and J 2 bases, with 16 bases left between them.

This clonotype was observed a few times. V and J are TRBV7-9 and TRBJ1-5; no clear D. The CDR3 is made up of 13 amino acids. V was clipped by 5 bases and J by 3 bases, with 8 bases between them. Germline-derived CDR1 and CDR2 are SEHNR and FQNEAQ (reference sequence). This chain's CDR3 is CASSPAANQPQHF. CDR3 nucleotide sequence: TGTGCCAGCAGCCCAGCGGCCAATCAGCCCCAGCATTTT.

This clonotype was counted many times. The V and J genes are TRBV25-1 and TRBJ1-2; TRBD1 is a possible D gene (5 bases). Trimming pared 6 bases from V and 6 bases from J, leaving 11 bases between. The CDR3 has 12 residues. Germline lookup yields CDR1 MGHDK and CDR2 SYGVNS. DNA for the CDR3: TGTGCCAGCAGAACTACACAGGATGGCTACACCTTC. Amino acids: CASRTTQDGYTF.

The gene calls are TRBV5-1 and TRBJ2-2; no definite D call. V dropped 2 bases and J dropped 0 bases, with 8 bases sitting between them. Germline assignment: CDR1 SGHRS and CDR2 YFSETQ. This CDR3 region has 15 residues. CDR3 coding DNA: TGCGCCAGCAGCTTATTGACCGCGAACACCGGGGAGCTGTTTTTT. Translation gives CASSLLTANTGELFF.

V is TRBV9 and J is TRBJ2-1; tentative D call: TRBD2 (6 bases). CDR3 length: 16 residues. Germline values: CDR1 SGDLS, CDR2 YYNGEE. V lost 0 bases and J lost 4, with 14 bases in between. DNA of the CDR3: TGTGCCAGCAGCGTAGCTGGTGGCGGGAATTACAATGAGCAGTTCTTC. Its translation is CASSVAGGGNYNEQFF.

The chain has TRBV6-5 and TRBJ1-2; D remains ambiguous. Germline assignment: CDR1 MNHEY and CDR2 SVGAGI. V gave up 2 bases and J gave up 2 bases, with 9 bases separating them. The CDR3 totals 14 residues. CDR3 sequence: CASSYREKNYGYTF. The CDR3, as DNA: TGTGCCAGCAGTTACAGGGAGAAGAACTATGGCTACACCTTC.

This clonotype was counted ten times or more. The chain links TRBV4-3 to TRBJ1-1; TRBD1 is a possible D gene (5 bases). The CDR3 spans 14 residues. Germline lookup yields CDR1 LGHNA and CDR2 YSLEER. With 2 bases removed from V and 4 bases from J, the gap between germline ends came to 11 bases. The DNA of the CDR3 is TGCGCCAGCAGCCAACTCGCTAGGGGCACTGAAGCTTTCTTT. Amino acids: CASSQLARGTEAFF.

This clonotype was detected only a few times. The rearrangement links TRBV6-1 to TRBJ2-7; TRBD2 matches 14 bases. The CDR3 sequence is 15 residues long. Germline V CDR1 and CDR2: MNHNS, SASEGT. The J segment lost 5 bases and the V segment lost 3 bases, leaving 3 bases of the junction unmatched. CDR3 sequence: CASSEGLAGVDEQYF. CDR3 sequence (DNA): TGTGCCAGCAGTGAGGGACTAGCGGGAGTCGACGAGCAGTACTTC.

The V call is TRBV12-3 or TRBV12-4, the J call TRBJ1-1, with TRBD1 as a possible D gene (5 bases). The CDR3 extends over 16 amino acids. Trimming pared 5 bases from V and 4 bases from J, leaving 20 bases between. The CDR3 spells CASSERDPSFLTEAFF. CDR3 in DNA: TGTGCCAGCAGTGAACGGGACCCCTCGTTTCTCACTGAAGCTTTCTTT.

A few counts support this clonotype. This chain connects TRBV4-1 to TRBJ1-5, with TRBD1 as a possible D gene (6 bases). Germline V CDR1 and CDR2: MGHRA, YSYEKL. With 7 bases removed from V and 1 base from J, the gap between germline ends came to 23 bases. CDR3 length equals 18 residues. This CDR3 reads CASTALGGYRDSNQPQHF. The CDR3 nucleotides read TGCGCCAGCACCGCATTAGGAGGATACAGGGACAGCAATCAGCCCCAGCATTTT.

The chain employs TRBV7-9 and TRBJ2-3; 7 nucleotides match TRBD2. Germline CDR1 SEHNR, CDR2 FQNEAQ (reference sequence). This CDR3 is built from 14 residues. The V gene end was trimmed by 4 bases and the J gene end by 1 base; junction bases not matched to a gene: 2. In DNA form, the CDR3 reads TGTGCCAGCAGCTCCAGCGGGGGCACAGATACGCAGTATTTT. Its protein product is CASSSSGGTDTQYF.

The J gene is TRBJ1-5, the V gene TRBV12-3 or TRBV12-4; 7 bases fit TRBD1. V lost 5 bases, J lost 4 bases, and 8 bases stayed unmatched. CDR3 length: 15 amino acids. This chain's CDR3 is CASSTTGMGNQPQHF. DNA of the CDR3: TGTGCCAGCAGTACGACAGGGATGGGTAATCAGCCCCAGCATTTT.

This clonotype was observed a few times. The chain employs TRBV2 and TRBJ1-1; D remains ambiguous. Germline V gene lookup returns CDR1 SNHLY and CDR2 FYNNEI. V was trimmed by 9 bases and J by 4 bases, leaving 12 bases between them. This CDR3 has 12 amino acids. The CDR3 is CASALGLTEAFF. DNA for the CDR3: TGTGCCAGTGCCCTTGGGCTCACTGAAGCTTTCTTT.

This clonotype occurred many times. The chain recombines TRBV27 with TRBJ1-1; D call uncertain. This CDR3 has 13 residues. Germline assignment: CDR1 MNHEY and CDR2 SMNVEV (reference sequence). Trimming pared 0 bases from V and 2 bases from J, leaving 4 bases between. Written as DNA, the CDR3 is TGTGCCAGCAGTTTATCGCTAAACACTGAAGCTTTCTTT. It codes for CASSLSLNTEAFF.